Included here is one TCR beta chain sequence, with context. This entry comes from a study of CD8 T cells in Susac syndrome. Study at large: Among the sequenced Susac syndrome patients, roughly six had active disease while about eight were in remission. Treatment status at blood draw for the Susac syndrome patients was therapy-naive, corticosteroids, or intravenous immunoglobulin alone.

The CDR3 has 14 amino acids. Unmatched junction bases numbered 12, after V lost 7 bases and J lost 8 bases. CDR1 and CDR2 (germline): GTSNPN, SVGIG (reference sequence). The RNA input was about 0.5 to 1 ug, and it was reverse transcribed with random hexamers. One entry per CDR3 protein, called by TCRdb with MiXCR from the immunoSEQ multiplex PCR reads. Of fewer than 90,000 distinct CDR3 sequences listed, 94% are singletons. This receptor was obtained from a human donor with Susac syndrome. Sequenced input: CD8+ T cells from PBMCs. The chain recombines TRBV30 with TRBJ2-3; 10 bases align to TRBD1. The CDR3 DNA sequence: TGTGCCTTGGGGACAGGGGATTATTCTGGTACGCAGTATTTT. This codes for CALGTGDYSGTQYF. Complete variable domain (other parts from reference TRBV30 and TRBJ2-3): SQTIHQWPATLVQPVGSPLSLECTVEGTSNPNLYWYRQAAGRGLQLLFYSVGIGQISSEVPQNLSASRPQDRQFILSSKKLLLSDSGFYLCALGTGDYSGTQYFGPGTRLTVL.